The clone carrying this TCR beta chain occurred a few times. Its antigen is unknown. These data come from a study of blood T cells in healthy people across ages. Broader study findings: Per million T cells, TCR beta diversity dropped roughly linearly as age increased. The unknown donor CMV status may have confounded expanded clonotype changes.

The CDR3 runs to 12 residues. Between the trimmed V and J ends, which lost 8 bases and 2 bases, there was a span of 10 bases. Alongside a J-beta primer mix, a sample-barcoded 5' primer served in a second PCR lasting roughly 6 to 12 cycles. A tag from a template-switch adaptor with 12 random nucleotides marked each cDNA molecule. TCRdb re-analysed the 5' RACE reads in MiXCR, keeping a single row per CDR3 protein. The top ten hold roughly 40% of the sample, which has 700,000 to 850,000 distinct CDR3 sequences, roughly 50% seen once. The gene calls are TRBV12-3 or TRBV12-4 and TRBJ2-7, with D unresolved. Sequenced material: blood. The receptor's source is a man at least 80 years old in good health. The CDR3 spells CASGVGPYEQYF. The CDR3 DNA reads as TGTGCCAGCGGCGTGGGTCCCTACGAGCAGTACTTC.